The rows below give T cell receptor beta chains drawn from one sample of a study of OX40 agonist ivuxolimab in advanced cancers. Using immunoSEQ multiplex PCR, the repertoire was profiled, and TCRdb retains in-frame clones only, with some absent. The sample lists about 82,000 clones, over 75% occurring once. The sequences come from CD4+ or CD8+ T cells sorted from blood, collected in a trial of the OX40 agonist ivuxolimab. These receptors were collected from an adult with an advanced solid tumor such as melanoma, head and neck, liver or kidney cancer. CDR3s include the opening cysteine and the closing phenylalanine or tryptophan. The order of the fields is clone size, V gene, J gene, D gene, CDR3 protein, CDR3 DNA. A D gene is named only where the DNA matches it firmly. Size is stated for part of the rows, as once, few or many counts, or as a class when the clone is expanded.

>NA|TRBV28|TRBJ2-3|NA
CASSLGTLTDTQYF
TGTGCCAGCAGCCTCGGGACACTTACAGATACGCAGTATTTT
>NA|TRBV6-1|TRBJ2-3|TRBD2
CASTSSGSHPDTQYF
TGTGCCAGCACCTCTAGCGGGAGTCACCCAGATACGCAGTATTTT
>NA|TRBV19|TRBJ1-1|NA
CASSMDRGRSTEAFF
TGTGCCAGTAGTATGGACCGAGGTCGGAGCACTGAAGCTTTCTTT
>NA|TRBV5-1|TRBJ2-7|NA
CASSPYPGGVNEQYF
TGCGCCAGCAGCCCGTATCCGGGTGGGGTTAACGAGCAGTACTTC
>NA|TRBV19|TRBJ1-1|NA
CASRAAAKNTEAFF
TGTGCCAGTCGGGCCGCAGCTAAGAACACTGAAGCTTTCTTT
>NA|TRBV2|TRBJ1-6|NA
CASSEQTANSPLHF
TGTGCCAGCAGTGAACAGACAGCCAATTCACCCCTCCACTTT
>NA|TRBV27|TRBJ2-5|NA
CASSFGLLETQYF
TGTGCCAGCAGTTTCGGACTACTGGAGACCCAGTACTTC
>once|TRBV27|TRBJ2-7|TRBD1
CASRRQGALYEQYF
TGTGCCAGCAGACGACAGGGGGCCCTTTACGAGCAGTACTTC
>NA|TRBV30|TRBJ2-2|TRBD2
CAWSVLGGLAGGIGTGELFF
TGTGCCTGGAGTGTACTTGGAGGACTAGCGGGAGGGATAGGGACCGGGGAGCTGTTTTTT
>NA|TRBV6-5|TRBJ1-2|NA
CASSPTEANYGYTF
TGTGCCAGCAGTCCGACAGAAGCTAACTATGGCTACACCTTC
>NA|TRBV19|TRBJ1-5|NA
CASSGGLSQPQHF
TGTGCCAGTAGTGGAGGCCTCAGTCAGCCCCAGCATTTT
>NA|TRBV27|TRBJ1-5|TRBD1
CASSPGPDRAGQPQHF
TGTGCCAGCAGTCCTGGTCCCGACAGGGCGGGTCAGCCCCAGCATTTT
>NA|TRBV2|TRBJ2-7|NA
CASGQLEEYF
TGTGCCAGCGGCCAACTTGAAGAGTACTTC
>NA|TRBV7-6|TRBJ2-1|NA
CASNDKIRAYNEQFF
TGTGCCAGCAACGATAAGATAAGGGCCTACAATGAGCAGTTCTTC
>NA|TRBV5-1|TRBJ2-3|TRBD1
CASTRTGESDTQYF
TGCGCCAGCACCCGGACAGGGGAATCAGATACGCAGTATTTT
>few|TRBV27|TRBJ1-1|NA
CASSLSRQPLMNTEAFF
TGTGCCAGCAGTTTATCGAGGCAGCCGCTTATGAACACTGAAGCTTTCTTT
>NA|TRBV5-1|TRBJ1-2|NA
CASSLGAGTSGYTF
TGCGCCAGCAGCTTGGGCGCGGGGACTAGTGGCTACACCTTC
>once|TRBV9|TRBJ2-7|NA
CASSPLASSYEQYF
TGTGCCAGCAGCCCGTTAGCGAGCTCCTACGAGCAGTACTTC
>NA|TRBV28|TRBJ2-1|NA
CASGGGRGNNEQFF
TGTGCCAGCGGAGGAGGGAGAGGCAACAATGAGCAGTTCTTC
>NA|TRBV2|TRBJ2-3|NA
CATPGKGSTDTQYF
TGTGCCACCCCGGGCAAGGGAAGCACAGATACGCAGTATTTT
>NA|TRBV5-4|TRBJ2-7|TRBD1
CASSSTGTGIYEQYF
TGTGCCAGCAGCTCAACCGGGACAGGGATCTACGAGCAGTACTTC
>NA|TRBV27|TRBJ1-5|TRBD1
CAIGQGDLNQPQHF
TGTGCCATAGGACAGGGAGATCTCAATCAGCCCCAGCATTTT
>NA|TRBV2|TRBJ1-1|NA
CASGTTEDTEAFF
TGTGCCAGCGGGACTACCGAGGACACTGAAGCTTTCTTT
>once|TRBV7-9|TRBJ2-7|NA
CASSLAGVSYEQYF
TGTGCCAGCAGCTTAGCAGGGGTCTCCTACGAGCAGTACTTC
>NA|TRBV7-2|TRBJ1-4|NA
CASSLRGATNEKLFF
TGTGCCAGCAGCTTGCGCGGGGCAACTAATGAAAAACTGTTTTTT
>few|TRBV6-5|TRBJ1-2|NA
CASKPQGLRGYGYTF
TGTGCCAGCAAACCACAAGGGCTCAGGGGCTATGGCTACACCTTC
>NA|TRBV2|TRBJ2-7|NA
CASTEGPSQPYEQYF
TGTGCCAGCACCGAGGGCCCTAGTCAACCCTACGAGCAGTACTTC
>NA|TRBV23-1|TRBJ2-5|TRBD1
CASSQRTGEETQYF
TGCGCCAGCAGTCAACGGACAGGGGAAGAGACCCAGTACTTC
>NA|TRBV18|TRBJ2-7|NA
CASSREQLAYEQYF
TGTGCCAGCTCAAGGGAGCAGTTAGCCTACGAGCAGTACTTC